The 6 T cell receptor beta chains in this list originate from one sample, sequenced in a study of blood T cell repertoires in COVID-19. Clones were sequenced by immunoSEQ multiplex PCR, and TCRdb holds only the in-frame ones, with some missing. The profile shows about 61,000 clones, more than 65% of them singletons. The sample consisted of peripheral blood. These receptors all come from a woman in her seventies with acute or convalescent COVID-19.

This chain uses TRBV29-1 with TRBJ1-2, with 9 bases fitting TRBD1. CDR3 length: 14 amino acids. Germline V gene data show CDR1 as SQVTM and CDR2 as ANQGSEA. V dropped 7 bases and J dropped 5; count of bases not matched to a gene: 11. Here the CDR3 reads CSALTGTGHYGYTF. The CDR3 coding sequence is TGCAGCGCCCTGACCGGGACAGGGCATTATGGCTACACCTTC. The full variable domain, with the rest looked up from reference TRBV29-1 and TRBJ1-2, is SAVISQKPSRDICQRGTSLTIQCQVDSQVTMMFWYRQQPGQSLTLIATANQGSEATYESGFVIDKFPISRPNLTFSTLTVSNMSPEDSSIYLCSALTGTGHYGYTFGSGTRLTVV.

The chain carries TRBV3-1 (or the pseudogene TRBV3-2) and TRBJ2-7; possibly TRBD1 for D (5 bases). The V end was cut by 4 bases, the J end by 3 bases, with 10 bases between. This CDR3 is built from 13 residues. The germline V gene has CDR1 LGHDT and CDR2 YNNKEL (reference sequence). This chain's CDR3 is CASSLTAFYEQYF. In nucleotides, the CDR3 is TGTGCCAGCAGCCTGACAGCTTTCTACGAGCAGTACTTC.

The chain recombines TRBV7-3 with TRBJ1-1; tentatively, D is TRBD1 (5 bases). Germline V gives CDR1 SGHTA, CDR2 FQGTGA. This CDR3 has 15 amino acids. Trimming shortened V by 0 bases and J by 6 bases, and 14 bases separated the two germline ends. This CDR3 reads CASSLTPAGRAEAFF. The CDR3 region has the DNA TGTGCCAGCAGCTTAACGCCAGCAGGGAGGGCTGAAGCTTTCTTT. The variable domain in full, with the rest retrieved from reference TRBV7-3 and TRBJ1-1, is GAGVSQTPSNKVTEKGKYVELRCDPISGHTALYWYRQSLGQGPEFLIYFQGTGAADDSGLPNDRFFAVRPEGSVSTLKIQRTERGDSAVYLCASSLTPAGRAEAFFGQGTRLTVV.

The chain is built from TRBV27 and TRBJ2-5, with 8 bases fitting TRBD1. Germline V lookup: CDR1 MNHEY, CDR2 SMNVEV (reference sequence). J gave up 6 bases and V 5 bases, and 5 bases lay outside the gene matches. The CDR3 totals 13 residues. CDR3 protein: CASSPGQGQTQYF. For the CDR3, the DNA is TGTGCCAGCAGTCCCGGACAGGGCCAGACCCAGTACTTC.

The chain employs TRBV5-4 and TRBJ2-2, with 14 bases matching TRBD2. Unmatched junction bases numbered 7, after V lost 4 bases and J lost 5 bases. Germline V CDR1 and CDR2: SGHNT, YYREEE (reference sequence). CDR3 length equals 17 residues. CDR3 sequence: CASSPTSGGARTGELFF. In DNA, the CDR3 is TGTGCCAGCAGCCCGACTAGCGGGGGGGCGAGGACCGGGGAGCTGTTTTTT.

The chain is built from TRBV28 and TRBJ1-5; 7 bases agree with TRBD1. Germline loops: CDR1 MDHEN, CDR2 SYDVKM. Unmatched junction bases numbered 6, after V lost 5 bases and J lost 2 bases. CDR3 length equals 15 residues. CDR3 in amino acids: CASSNQGVGNQPQHF. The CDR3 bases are TGTGCCAGCAGTAATCAGGGGGTTGGCAATCAGCCCCAGCATTTT.